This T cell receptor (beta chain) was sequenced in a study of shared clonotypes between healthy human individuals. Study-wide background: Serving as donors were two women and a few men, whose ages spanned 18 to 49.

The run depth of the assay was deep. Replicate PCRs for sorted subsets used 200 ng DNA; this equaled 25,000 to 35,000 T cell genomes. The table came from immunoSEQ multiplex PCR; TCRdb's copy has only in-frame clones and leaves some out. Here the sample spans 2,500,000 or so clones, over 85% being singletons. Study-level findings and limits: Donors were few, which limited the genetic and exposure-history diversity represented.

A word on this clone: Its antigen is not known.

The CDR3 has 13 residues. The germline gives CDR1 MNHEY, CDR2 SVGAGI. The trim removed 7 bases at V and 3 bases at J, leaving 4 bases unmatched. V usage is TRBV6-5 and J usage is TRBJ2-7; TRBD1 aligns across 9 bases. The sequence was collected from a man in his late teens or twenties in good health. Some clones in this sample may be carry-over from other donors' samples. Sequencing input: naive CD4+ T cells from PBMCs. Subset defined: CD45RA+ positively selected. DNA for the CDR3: TGTGCCAGCACCAGACAGGGGGTCTACGAGCAGTACTTC. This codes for CASTRQGVYEQYF.